This is a list of T cell receptor beta chains from one sample in a study of regulatory T cells in long-lasting Graves disease. Using its own MiXCR run on the multiplex PCR reads, TCRdb lists one record per CDR3 protein. The data show roughly 420,000 distinct CDR3 sequences, roughly 15% seen once. Sequencing was performed on peripheral blood mononuclear cells (PBMCs), taken at new diagnosis, from a patient treated with antithyroid drugs. These receptor sequences come from a female donor with Graves disease. Both conserved end residues are part of each CDR3. Fields, in order: V gene, D gene, J gene, clone size, CDR3 DNA, CDR3 protein. The D gene is left open where the match is weak. The size of a clone is reported for some rows only, either as once, few or many, or as a class for expanded clones.

V gene: TRBV7-8; D gene: NA; J gene: TRBJ1-2; clone size: many; CDR3 DNA: TGTGCCAGCAGCTCCCGGGACTTTACCGGCTACACCTTC; CDR3 protein: CASSSRDFTGYTF
V gene: TRBV24-1; D gene: TRBD2; J gene: TRBJ2-3; clone size: many; CDR3 DNA: TGTGCCACCAGTGGCCTGACTAGCGGGAGAGAAACTAGCACAGATACGCAGTATTTT; CDR3 protein: CATSGLTSGRETSTDTQYF
V gene: TRBV24-1; D gene: NA; J gene: TRBJ1-2; clone size: many; CDR3 DNA: TGTGCCACCAGTGACTATGGCTACACCTTC; CDR3 protein: CATSDYGYTF
V gene: TRBV4-1; D gene: TRBD2; J gene: TRBJ2-5; clone size: many; CDR3 DNA: TGCGCCAGCAGCCATCCAGCTAGCGGCGCACAAGAGACCCAGTACTTC; CDR3 protein: CASSHPASGAQETQYF
V gene: TRBV5-1; D gene: NA; J gene: TRBJ1-1; clone size: NA; CDR3 DNA: TGCGCCAGCAGCTTGGGGTGGGGGGCTGATACTGAAGCTTTCTTT; CDR3 protein: CASSLGWGADTEAFF
V gene: TRBV27; D gene: NA; J gene: TRBJ1-6; clone size: few; CDR3 DNA: TGTGCCAGCAGTCTGAGCCCCGGCGTGTCACCCCTCCACTTT; CDR3 protein: CASSLSPGVSPLHF
V gene: TRBV12-3/TRBV12-4; D gene: NA; J gene: TRBJ1-1; clone size: many; CDR3 DNA: TGTGCCAGCAGCCGCGATTGGGGCGGGAACACTGAAGCTTTCTTT; CDR3 protein: CASSRDWGGNTEAFF
V gene: TRBV6-5; D gene: TRBD2; J gene: TRBJ2-3; clone size: few; CDR3 DNA: TGTGCCAGCAGTTACCGGATATTAGCGGGGAGCACGGTTACGCAGTATTTT; CDR3 protein: CASSYRILAGSTVTQYF
V gene: TRBV10-2; D gene: NA; J gene: TRBJ2-7; clone size: NA; CDR3 DNA: TGCGCCAGCAGTGAGTATAAGGGGGGCCCAGCCTACGAGCAGTACTTC; CDR3 protein: CASSEYKGGPAYEQYF
V gene: TRBV11-3; D gene: NA; J gene: TRBJ2-1; clone size: many; CDR3 DNA: TGTGCCAGCAGCTCCCGGAGGACTCAGCGGGATGAGCAGTTCTTC; CDR3 protein: CASSSRRTQRDEQFF
V gene: TRBV27; D gene: NA; J gene: TRBJ2-7; clone size: NA; CDR3 DNA: TGTGCCAGCAGTTCCCGGACCGAGCGGAGTTCCTTC; CDR3 protein: CASSSRTERSSF
V gene: TRBV28; D gene: NA; J gene: TRBJ1-2; clone size: many; CDR3 DNA: TGTGCCAGCAGCCCGACATTAACCTATGGCTACACCTTC; CDR3 protein: CASSPTLTYGYTF
V gene: TRBV20-1; D gene: NA; J gene: TRBJ2-3; clone size: many; CDR3 DNA: TGCAGTGCCCCCGAATTGACGGGCACAGATACGCAGTATTTT; CDR3 protein: CSAPELTGTDTQYF
V gene: TRBV28; D gene: NA; J gene: TRBJ1-3; clone size: many; CDR3 DNA: TGTGCCAGCAGTTTGGGGCGAAGGACAGTATCGGGAAACACCATATATTTT; CDR3 protein: CASSLGRRTVSGNTIYF
V gene: TRBV12-3/TRBV12-4; D gene: NA; J gene: TRBJ1-2; clone size: many; CDR3 DNA: TGTGCCAGCAGTTTGGTCAGCCTTGGCTACACCTTC; CDR3 protein: CASSLVSLGYTF
V gene: TRBV28; D gene: TRBD1; J gene: TRBJ1-5; clone size: many; CDR3 DNA: TGTGCCAGCAGGGACAGGTTCCTGCAGCCCCAGCATTTT; CDR3 protein: CASRDRFLQPQHF
V gene: TRBV4-1; D gene: TRBD1; J gene: TRBJ1-2; clone size: NA; CDR3 DNA: TGCGCCAGCAGCCAACCTACCCCACAGGGGGCGGATCGCGGAGGCTACACCTTC; CDR3 protein: CASSQPTPQGADRGGYTF
V gene: TRBV7-9; D gene: NA; J gene: TRBJ2-5; clone size: many; CDR3 DNA: TGTGCCAGCACCCCCAGAGCAGGGCAGCAAGAGACCCAGTACTTC; CDR3 protein: CASTPRAGQQETQYF
V gene: TRBV12-5; D gene: TRBD1; J gene: TRBJ2-1; clone size: many; CDR3 DNA: TGTGCTAGTGACTCGGGACAGGGCGGATTCCATGAGCAGTTCTTC; CDR3 protein: CASDSGQGGFHEQFF
V gene: TRBV11-3; D gene: NA; J gene: TRBJ2-1; clone size: NA; CDR3 DNA: TGTGCCAGCAGACTAGGGGGGCAGCCCTACAATGAGCAGTTCTTC; CDR3 protein: CASRLGGQPYNEQFF